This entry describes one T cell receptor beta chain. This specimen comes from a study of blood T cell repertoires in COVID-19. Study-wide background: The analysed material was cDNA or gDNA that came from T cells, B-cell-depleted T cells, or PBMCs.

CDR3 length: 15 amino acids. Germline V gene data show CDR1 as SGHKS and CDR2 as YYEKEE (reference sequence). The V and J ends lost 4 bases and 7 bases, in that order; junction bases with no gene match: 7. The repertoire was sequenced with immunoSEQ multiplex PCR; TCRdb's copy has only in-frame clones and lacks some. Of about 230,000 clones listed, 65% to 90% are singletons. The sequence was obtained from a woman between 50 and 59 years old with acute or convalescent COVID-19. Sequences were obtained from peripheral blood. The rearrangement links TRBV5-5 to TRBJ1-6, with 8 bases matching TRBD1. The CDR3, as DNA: TGTGCCAGCAGCGTAGGACAGGGAGAGAATTCACCCCTCCACTTT. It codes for CASSVGQGENSPLHF.